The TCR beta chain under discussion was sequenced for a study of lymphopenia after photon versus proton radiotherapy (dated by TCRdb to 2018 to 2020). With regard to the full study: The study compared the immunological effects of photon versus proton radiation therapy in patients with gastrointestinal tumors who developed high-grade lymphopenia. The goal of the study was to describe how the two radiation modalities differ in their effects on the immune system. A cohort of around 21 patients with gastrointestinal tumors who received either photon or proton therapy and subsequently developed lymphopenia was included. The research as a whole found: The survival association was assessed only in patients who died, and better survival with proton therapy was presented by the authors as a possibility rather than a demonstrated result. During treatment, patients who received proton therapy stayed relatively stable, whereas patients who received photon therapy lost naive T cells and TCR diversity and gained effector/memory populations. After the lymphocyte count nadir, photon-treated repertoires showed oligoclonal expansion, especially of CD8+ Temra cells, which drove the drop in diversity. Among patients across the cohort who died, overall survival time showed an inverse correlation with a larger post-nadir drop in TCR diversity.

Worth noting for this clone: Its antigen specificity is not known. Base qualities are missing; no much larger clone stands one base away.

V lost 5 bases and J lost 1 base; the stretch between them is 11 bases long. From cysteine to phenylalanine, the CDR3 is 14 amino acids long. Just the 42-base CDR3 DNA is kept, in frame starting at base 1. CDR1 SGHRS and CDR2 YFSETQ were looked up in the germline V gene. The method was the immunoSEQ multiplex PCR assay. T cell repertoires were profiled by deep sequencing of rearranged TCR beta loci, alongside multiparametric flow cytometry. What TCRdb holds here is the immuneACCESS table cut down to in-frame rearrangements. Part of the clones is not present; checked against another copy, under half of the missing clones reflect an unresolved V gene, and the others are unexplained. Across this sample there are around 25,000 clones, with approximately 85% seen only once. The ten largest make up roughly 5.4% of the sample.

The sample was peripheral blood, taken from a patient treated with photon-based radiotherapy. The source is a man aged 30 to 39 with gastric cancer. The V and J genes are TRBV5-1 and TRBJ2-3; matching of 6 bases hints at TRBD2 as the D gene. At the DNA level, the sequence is TGCGCCAGCAGGAAGGTAGCGGGCACAGATACGCAGTATTTT. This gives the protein CASRKVAGTDTQYF. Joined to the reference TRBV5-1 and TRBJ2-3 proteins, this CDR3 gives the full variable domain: KAGVTQTPRYLIKTRGQQVTLSCSPISGHRSVSWYQQTPGQGLQFLFEYFSETQRNKGNFPGRFSGRQFSNSRSEMNVSTLELGDSALYLCASRKVAGTDTQYFGPGTRLTVL.